The 8 T cell receptor beta chains reported below all come from one sample, sequenced in a study of blood T cell repertoires in COVID-19. TCRdb keeps only in-frame clones here, not all; method: immunoSEQ multiplex PCR. This repertoire shows approximately 200,000 clones, 70% to 90% found once; its top ten account for roughly 3%. Material: peripheral blood. Receptor source: a man in his sixties with acute or convalescent COVID-19.

The chain carries TRBV5-1 and TRBJ1-1; D is ambiguous. This CDR3 spans 13 amino acids. In germline, CDR1 is SGHRS, CDR2 YFSETQ. V was clipped by 3 bases and J by 0 bases, with 6 bases between them. The CDR3 sequence: CASSSSLNTEAFF. For the CDR3, the DNA is TGCGCCAGCAGCTCGAGTCTGAACACTGAAGCTTTCTTT.

The DNA of the CDR3 is TGTGCCAGTAGTAGATTGGACGGGAGCTCCTACGAGCAGTACTTC. Translated, it gives CASSRLDGSSYEQYF. The chain couples TRBV19 to TRBJ2-7; possibly TRBD2 for D (6 bases). Germline V gene data show CDR1 as LNHDA and CDR2 as SQIVND (reference sequence). This CDR3 has 15 amino acids. The V and J ends lost 4 bases and 0 bases respectively, with 13 bases between them.

The V call is TRBV3-1 (or the pseudogene TRBV3-2), the J call TRBJ1-2; D possibly corresponds to TRBD1 (5 bases). Germline-derived CDR1 and CDR2 are LGHDT and YNNKEL (reference sequence). CDR3 length equals 12 residues. Trimming took off 4 bases at V and 3 bases at J, with 6 bases between the two ends. The CDR3, as DNA: TGTGCCAGCAGCCGCAGGGACTATGGCTACACCTTC. Amino acids: CASSRRDYGYTF.

The CDR3 region has the DNA TGTGCCACCCTGGAGGGGGCGGCGGGGGGCTACACCTTC. It yields the protein CATLEGAAGGYTF. This chain uses TRBV6-5 with TRBJ1-2; TRBD1 aligns across 7 bases. After removal of 10 bases from V and 8 bases from J, the junction contained 13 bases not matched to a gene. The CDR3 extends over 13 amino acids. Germline-derived CDR1 and CDR2 are MNHEY and SVGAGI.

The chain carries TRBV28 and TRBJ2-2, with TRBD2 identical over 7 bases. This CDR3 contains 16 residues. The V gene's germline CDR1 is MDHEN and CDR2 SYDVKM. The trim removed 2 bases at V and 6 bases at J, leaving 9 bases unmatched. CDR3 in amino acids: CASSLLGGRGAGELFF. Written as DNA, the CDR3 is TGTGCCAGCAGTTTACTTGGCGGGAGAGGAGCCGGGGAGCTGTTTTTT.

The chain joins TRBV7-9 to TRBJ2-7; 14 bases map to TRBD2. The CDR3 runs to 15 residues. In germline, CDR1 is SEHNR, CDR2 FQNEAQ (reference sequence). With V trimmed by 4 bases and J by 5 bases, 4 bases remained unmatched. The CDR3: CASSSLGLAGDEQYF. In nucleotides, the CDR3 is TGTGCCAGCAGCTCCTTGGGACTAGCGGGAGACGAGCAGTACTTC.

This sequence joins TRBV7-2 and TRBJ2-1, with D uncertain. Looked up from germline, CDR1 is SGHTA and CDR2 is FQGNSA. Trimming cost V 2 bases and J 8 bases, with 25 bases left between them. The CDR3 contains 18 residues. The CDR3 coding sequence is TGTGCCAGCAGCTTACTCGGCGCCCCCCTCGGCGGTGGGTATGAGCAGTTCTTC. It is translated as CASSLLGAPLGGGYEQFF.

The V call is TRBV18, the J call TRBJ2-7; TRBD1 matches 7 bases. Germline V CDR1 and CDR2: KGHSH, LQKENI. Unmatched junction bases numbered 10, after V lost 3 bases and J lost 5 bases. CDR3 length: 15 amino acids. The CDR3 is CASSPRDSGTNEQYF. DNA of the CDR3: TGTGCCAGCTCACCCCGGGACAGTGGGACGAACGAGCAGTACTTC.